This is a list of T cell receptor beta chains from one sample in a study of regulatory T cells in long-lasting Graves disease. TCRdb processed the multiplex PCR reads anew with MiXCR; each CDR3 protein has one entry. The table includes 500,000 or so distinct CDR3 sequences, 16% detected once. The same sample was also used in a study of T cells in Graves' hyperthyroidism and ophthalmopathy.

This specimen consisted of peripheral blood mononuclear cells (PBMCs), obtained at new diagnosis, from a patient treated with antithyroid drugs. The receptors here all came from a woman aged 35-60 years with Graves disease. Both conserved end residues are part of each CDR3. Fields, in order: V gene, CDR3 length, J gene, D gene, clone size, CDR3 DNA, CDR3 protein. D genes are given only for firm matches. Only some rows state a clone size, as once, few, many or a class for expanded clones.

>TRBV6-2/TRBV6-3|14|TRBJ1-2|TRBD1|many
TGTGCCAGCAGTTACTCGGGACAGGCGGCGGGCTACACCTTC
CASSYSGQAAGYTF
>TRBV6-2/TRBV6-3|15|TRBJ1-2|TRBD1|many
TGTGCCACCGCCGACGGGGACAGGGGGGACTATGGCTACACCTTC
CATADGDRGDYGYTF
>TRBV2|14|TRBJ1-4|-|few
TGTGCCAGCAGCCTCGAGAGGGGGAATGAAAAACTGTTTTTT
CASSLERGNEKLFF
>TRBV5-1|19|TRBJ2-3|TRBD2|many
TGCGCCAGCAGCACGCGCGGGACTAGCGGGGAGAACTACGCAGATACGCAGTATTTT
CASSTRGTSGENYADTQYF
>TRBV3-1|15|TRBJ1-2|TRBD1|many
TGTGCCAGCAGCCAACAAAAGACAGGGCTTTTGGGCTACACCTTC
CASSQQKTGLLGYTF
>TRBV29-1|12|TRBJ1-2|-|many
TGCAGCGTTGTCGGGCAGTACTATGGCTACACCTTC
CSVVGQYYGYTF
>TRBV12-3/TRBV12-4|15|TRBJ2-5|TRBD1|many
TGTGCCAGCAGTTTGACGGGACAGGGGGGAGCGACCCAGTACTTC
CASSLTGQGGATQYF
>TRBV12-3/TRBV12-4|12|TRBJ1-5|-|-
TGTGCCAGCAGTTTAGGGATAGTGGCCCAGCATTTT
CASSLGIVAQHF
>TRBV18|13|TRBJ2-3|-|-
TGTGCCAACTCAGCGGTAAACACAGATACGCAGTATTTT
CANSAVNTDTQYF
>TRBV10-3|15|TRBJ1-6|-|few
TGTGCCATCAGTGAGTCGCCCGTGGTGGGTTCACCCCTCCACTTT
CAISESPVVGSPLHF
>TRBV10-3|14|TRBJ2-1|TRBD2|many
TGTGCCATCAGTGCTAGCGGGGTGAACAATGAGCAGTTCTTC
CAISASGVNNEQFF
>TRBV11-2|15|TRBJ2-2|TRBD2|few
TGTGCCAGCAAGGGACTAGCGGGGGTCACCGGGGAGCTGTTTTTT
CASKGLAGVTGELFF
>TRBV6-1|14|TRBJ1-5|-|-
TGTGCCAGCAGTGAAGCGCAGGGTTTAATGTCCCAGCATTTT
CASSEAQGLMSQHF
>TRBV20-1|14|TRBJ2-5|-|many
TGCAGTGCTAGATTAGTCCCGGACCCCGAGACCCAGTACTTC
CSARLVPDPETQYF
>TRBV2|14|TRBJ2-7|-|few
TGTGCCAGCAGTGAACAGGGGACCTACTACGAGCAGTACTTC
CASSEQGTYYEQYF
>TRBV2|13|TRBJ2-7|TRBD1|many
TGTGCCGTCCAAACCGGGACAGACTACGAGCAGTACTTC
CAVQTGTDYEQYF
>TRBV6-5|13|TRBJ2-7|-|many
TGTGCCAGCAGTTACAAAGGGGCTGACGAGCAGTACTTC
CASSYKGADEQYF
>TRBV10-3|16|TRBJ1-2|TRBD1|few
TGTGCCATCAGATCTGGACAGGGGGCGGGGGATCCTGGCTACACCTTC
CAIRSGQGAGDPGYTF
>TRBV19|13|TRBJ2-2|-|-
TGTGCCAGTAGTATTTATGACACCGGGGAGCTGTTTTTT
CASSIYDTGELFF
>TRBV5-8|16|TRBJ2-1|TRBD2|few
TGTGCCAGCAGCTTGGTTTCTAGCGGGGCAATTTTTGAGCAGTTCTTC
CASSLVSSGAIFEQFF
>TRBV6-1|14|TRBJ1-5|TRBD1|many
TGTGCCAGCGGACGACAGGGGGCGACTCAGCCCCAGCATTTT
CASGRQGATQPQHF
>TRBV28|13|TRBJ1-3|-|few
TGTGCCAGCATCGGAGGACCTGGAAACACCATATATTTT
CASIGGPGNTIYF
>TRBV6-5|15|TRBJ1-2|TRBD1|many
TGTGCCAGCAGTTACTCGGACAGGGAAAACTATGGCTACACCTTC
CASSYSDRENYGYTF
>TRBV20-1|14|TRBJ2-4|-|many
TGCAGTGCTAGGAGGGGGGTCGACTCGGGCATTCAGTACTTC
CSARRGVDSGIQYF
>TRBV12-3/TRBV12-4|12|TRBJ1-1|-|many
TGTGCCAGCAAGGAGGGGCCTACTGAAGCTTTCTTT
CASKEGPTEAFF
>TRBV4-1|14|TRBJ1-1|-|-
TGCGCCAGCAGCCGACCAGGGGCGAACACTGAAGCTTTCTTT
CASSRPGANTEAFF
>TRBV18|15|TRBJ1-1|TRBD1|many
TGTGCCAGCTCAGATACAGGGGGCGCGGGCACTGAAGCTTTCTTT
CASSDTGGAGTEAFF
>TRBV7-6|13|TRBJ2-7|-|many
TGTGCCAGCAGCCTCGACAAGACCTACGAGCAGTACTTC
CASSLDKTYEQYF